This T cell receptor beta chain was observed in a study of OX40 agonist ivuxolimab in advanced cancers. The overall study: Patients received the agonistic anti-OX40 (CD134) antibody ivuxolimab.

Assay used: immunoSEQ multiplex PCR; TCRdb lists only in-frame clones, some missing. The sample gives about 71,000 clones, 94% of which show up once; approximately 14% is in the top ten. The study's findings and limits: Among the nonresponders, some also had low normalized T-cell clonal expansion.

The CDR3 loop spans 16 amino acids. V trimming: 0 bases; J trimming: 1 base; junction bases outside the gene matches: 4. CDR1 MNHEY and CDR2 SVGAGI come from the germline V gene. To note about this clone: Its specificity is not known.

The material was CD4+ or CD8+ T cells sorted from blood, obtained in a trial of the OX40 agonist ivuxolimab. The genes are TRBV6-5 and TRBJ2-5; TRBD2 aligns across 8 bases. This TCR was recovered from an adult with an advanced solid tumor such as melanoma, head and neck, liver or kidney cancer. Written as DNA, the CDR3 is TGTGCCAGCAGTTACTCGGGCGGGAGGATCCAAGAGACCCAGTACTTC. Protein sequence: CASSYSGGRIQETQYF.